Below, 13 T cell receptor beta chains from the same sample are listed, as sequenced in a study of blood T cell repertoires in COVID-19. The assay was immunoSEQ multiplex PCR, and TCRdb's table has in-frame clones only and misses some. The table has almost 250,000 clones, almost 85% seen once. Sample: PBMCs or T cells enriched from blood (not recorded which). The receptors derive from a woman aged 50 to 60 with acute COVID-19.

This clone was picked up one time. CDR3 sequence reads: CASSELYSGGQPQHF. The CDR3 DNA reads TGTGCCAGCAGTGAACTTTATTCGGGGGGTCAGCCCCAGCATTTT. The genes are TRBV2 and TRBJ1-5, with D possibly TRBD1 on 5 matching bases. Per germline, CDR1 SNHLY and CDR2 FYNNEI. The CDR3 is 15 amino acids. Trimming stripped 2 bases from V and 6 bases from J, with 14 bases between.

The chain combines TRBV6-4 with TRBJ2-1; D not certain. This CDR3 has 15 amino acids. From germline, CDR1 is MRHNA and CDR2 SNTAGT. Between the trimmed V and J ends, which lost 5 bases and 0 bases, there was a span of 11 bases. CDR3 coding DNA: TGTGCCAGCAGTCTTGAGAGGAGCTCCTACAATGAGCAGTTCTTC. Translating it yields CASSLERSSYNEQFF.

The chain joins TRBV5-4 to TRBJ2-1, with TRBD2 identical over 8 bases. Trimming took 4 bases from V and 5 from J; bases not matched to a gene: 11. The CDR3 sequence is 16 residues long. Germline V gene lookup returns CDR1 SGHNT and CDR2 YYREEE (reference sequence). Here the CDR3 DNA reads TGTGCCAGCAGCCCCCTTCGCGGGGGGAGGGACAATGAGCAGTTCTTC. As protein: CASSPLRGGRDNEQFF.

The chain combines TRBV3-1 (or the pseudogene TRBV3-2) with TRBJ2-2; 7 nucleotides line up with TRBD2. Looked up from germline, CDR1 is LGHDT and CDR2 is YNNKEL (reference sequence). V trimming: 3 bases; J trimming: 7 bases; junction bases outside the gene matches: 2. The CDR3 totals 13 residues. DNA of the CDR3: TGTGCCAGCAGCCACCGCGGGGGCGGGGAGCTGTTTTTT. Translating gives CASSHRGGGELFF.

This chain uses TRBV5-5 with TRBJ1-2; D unresolved. CDR3 length: 14 residues. Germline loops: CDR1 SGHKS, CDR2 YYEKEE (reference sequence). The germline V and J ends were trimmed by 0 bases and 8 bases, with 14 bases remaining between them. CDR3 nucleotide sequence: TGTGCCAGCAGCTTGGGCGGGGAGTTCGGAGGCTACACCTTC. Translation: CASSLGGEFGGYTF.

The chain carries TRBV10-3 and TRBJ1-2, with D perhaps TRBD1 (5 bases). Germline V gene sequence: CDR1 ENHRY, CDR2 SYGVKD. Trimming stripped 7 bases from V and 3 bases from J, with 9 bases between. The CDR3 is 12 residues long. CDR3 sequence reads: CAIMGGDYGYTF. Here the CDR3 DNA reads TGTGCCATCATGGGGGGGGACTATGGCTACACCTTC.

The CDR3 DNA sequence: TGCGCCAGCAACAAGGACAGGGACGAGCAGTACTTC. Its translation is CASNKDRDEQYF. The rearrangement uses TRBV4-3 and TRBJ2-7; TRBD1 aligns across 8 bases. The V gene's germline CDR1 is LGHNA and CDR2 YSLEER. The CDR3 sequence is 12 residues long. Trimming at V came to 7 bases and at J to 5 bases, leaving 4 bases not matched to a gene.

The DNA of the CDR3 is TGTGCCAGCAGCAAATATTGTACAGGGGATCGGAGGACTGAAGCTTTCTTT. It encodes CASSKYCTGDRRTEAFF. This chain joins TRBV21-1 and TRBJ1-1; TRBD1, the table's D call, lacks a check against the DNA. TRBV21-1 is a pseudogene segment. CDR3 length: 17 residues.

The chain joins TRBV19 to TRBJ1-6; D ambiguous. The germline V gene has CDR1 LNHDA and CDR2 SQIVND (reference sequence). The ends were cut back, 0 bases at V and 8 bases at J, with 11 bases in the middle. The CDR3 contains 15 residues. CDR3 loop: CASSIENGSYSPLHF. The CDR3 coding sequence is TGTGCCAGTAGTATAGAAAACGGGTCGTATTCACCCCTCCACTTT.

The chain couples TRBV29-1 to TRBJ1-3; D is perhaps TRBD1 (6 bases). Germline V gives CDR1 SQVTM, CDR2 ANQGSEA. This CDR3 has 14 amino acids. Trimming shortened V by 3 bases and J by 3 bases, and 12 bases separated the two germline ends. The CDR3 loop is CSVDGGAIGNTIYF. The CDR3 region has the DNA TGCAGCGTTGACGGGGGGGCTATTGGAAACACCATATATTTT.

J is TRBJ1-4 and V is TRBV6-4, with TRBD1 matching over 7 bases. This CDR3 spans 16 amino acids. Per the germline V gene, CDR1 is MRHNA and CDR2 is SNTAGT. Losses at the gene ends were 4 bases for V and 5 bases for J; bases not matched to a gene: 10. The CDR3 DNA follows: TGTGCCAGCAGTGTAAGGGGGCGAGTCTTGAATGAAAAACTGTTTTTT. It specifies CASSVRGRVLNEKLFF.

The J gene is TRBJ1-1, the V gene TRBV29-1; 9 bases are shared with TRBD1. There are 13 residues in the CDR3. Germline CDR1 and CDR2: SQVTM and ANQGSEA. Unmatched junction bases numbered 8, after V lost 7 bases and J lost 5 bases. The CDR3 region is CSATSDRGTEAFF. The CDR3 DNA sequence: TGCAGCGCTACGAGCGACAGGGGGACTGAAGCTTTCTTT.

This clone was detected only once. The chain uses TRBV5-1 and TRBJ1-4; TRBD1 agrees at 12 bases. This CDR3 contains 17 residues. From germline, CDR1 is SGHRS and CDR2 YFSETQ. V lost 4 bases and J lost 0; bases outside the gene matches: 4. CDR3 nucleotides: TGCGCCAGCAGCCCGGGACAGGGGGCGGCAACTAATGAAAAACTGTTTTTT. Encoded protein: CASSPGQGAATNEKLFF.